The 11 T cell receptor beta chains reported below all come from one sample, sequenced in a study of blood T cell repertoires in COVID-19. The protocol was immunoSEQ multiplex PCR, while the TCRdb copy is restricted to in-frame clones and leaves out a portion. The data contain more than 110,000 clones, 60% to 80% of them singletons. The sequencing sample was made of PBMCs or T cells enriched from blood (not recorded which). These receptors all stem from a woman in her forties or fifties who had recovered from COVID-19.

The chain couples TRBV7-9 to TRBJ1-2, with no clear D. Trimming cost V 5 bases and J 2 bases, with 15 bases left between them. The CDR3 contains 15 residues. Germline CDR1 and CDR2: SEHNR and FQNEAQ (reference sequence). The CDR3 region is CASSPPRRENYGYTF. The CDR3 DNA sequence: TGTGCCAGCAGCCCCCCCCGGAGGGAGAACTATGGCTACACCTTC.

The chain couples TRBV7-9 to TRBJ2-7, with 13 bases fitting TRBD2. The CDR3 contains 15 residues. The trim removed 4 bases at V and 3 bases at J, leaving 3 bases unmatched. Germline values: CDR1 SEHNR, CDR2 FQNEAQ (reference sequence). Here the CDR3 DNA reads TGTGCCAGCAGCTCCGGGACTAGCGGGAACTACGAGCAGTACTTC. Amino acid sequence: CASSSGTSGNYEQYF.

This chain links TRBV19 with TRBJ2-1; no clear D gene. CDR1 is LNHDA and CDR2 is SQIVND in the germline V gene (reference sequence). V was trimmed by 6 bases and J by 10 bases, leaving 16 bases between them. The CDR3 loop spans 13 amino acids. The CDR3 sequence is CASSLIFRGEQFF. The CDR3 region has the DNA TGTGCCAGTAGCCTGATCTTTAGAGGCGAGCAGTTCTTC.

The chain joins TRBV2 to TRBJ1-6; D may be TRBD1 (6 bases). The V end lost 6 bases, the J end lost 5 bases, and 14 bases lay between the germline ends. Germline CDR1 and CDR2: SNHLY and FYNNEI. The CDR3 runs 15 residues. The CDR3 bases are TGTGCCAGCAGAACTACAGGGTTCGATAATTCACCCCTCCACTTT. It is translated as CASRTTGFDNSPLHF.

This clone was recorded once. The chain has TRBV2 and TRBJ1-2; TRBD1 agrees at 7 bases. The ends lost 4 bases at V and 1 base at J; junction bases unmatched: 6. This CDR3 spans 15 amino acids. Germline V gene sequence: CDR1 SNHLY, CDR2 FYNNEI. CDR3: CASSGDSLLNYGYTF. The CDR3, as DNA: TGTGCCAGCAGTGGGGACAGCCTGCTTAACTATGGCTACACCTTC.

The chain uses TRBV28 and TRBJ2-7, with D perhaps matching TRBD1 (5 bases). CDR3 length: 15 amino acids. Germline CDR1 reads MDHEN; CDR2 reads SYDVKM. Trimming took 2 bases from V and 1 from J, leaving 12 bases between them. CDR3 DNA: TGTGCCAGCAGTTTAATGGGGCCCCTTTCCTACGAGCAGTACTTC. Amino acid sequence: CASSLMGPLSYEQYF.

This clone was detected once. This chain links TRBV28 with TRBJ1-4, with D perhaps matching TRBD1 (6 bases). Trimming shortened V by 5 bases and J by 1 base, and 26 bases separated the two germline ends. The CDR3 covers 20 residues. From germline, CDR1 is MDHEN and CDR2 SYDVKM. The CDR3 DNA is TGTGCCAGCAGTCTGAGCATACAGGGAGCCCTTATAGTAACTAATGAAAAACTGTTTTTT. As protein: CASSLSIQGALIVTNEKLFF.

In its sample, this clone was seen once. The chain has TRBV19 and TRBJ1-1, with a tentative D call TRBD1 (6 bases). Trimming shortened V by 6 bases and J by 7 bases, and 15 bases separated the two germline ends. Germline V gene data show CDR1 as LNHDA and CDR2 as SQIVND (reference sequence). The length of the CDR3 is 13 residues. As DNA, the CDR3 is TGTGCCAGTAGCATATGGGACAACGGTGAAGCTTTCTTT. As protein: CASSIWDNGEAFF.

The V gene is TRBV7-9, the J gene TRBJ2-7; D call uncertain. Trimming stripped 2 bases from V and 3 bases from J, with 20 bases between. This CDR3 region has 17 residues. Per the germline V gene, CDR1 is SEHNR and CDR2 is FQNEAQ (reference sequence). The DNA for the CDR3 is TGTGCCAGCAGCTTAAGCCCGTTTCGAGGTTATTACTACGAGCAGTACTTC. Encoded protein: CASSLSPFRGYYYEQYF.

A word on this clone: This sample includes further DNA sequences coding for the same CDR3. The V gene is TRBV5-4, the J gene TRBJ1-6, with D possibly being TRBD1 (6 bases). The CDR3 spans 14 residues. V was cut by 0 bases and J by 8 bases, with 9 bases left in between. CDR1 is SGHNT, CDR2 YYREEE, per germline (reference sequence). The chain's CDR3 is CASSLDRVYSPLHF. CDR3 nucleotide sequence: TGTGCCAGCAGCTTGGACAGGGTGTATTCACCCCTCCACTTT.

The chain carries TRBV19 and TRBJ2-2; D is ambiguous. Trimming left V 0 bases short and J 4 bases short, with 6 bases between. CDR1 LNHDA and CDR2 SQIVND come from the germline V gene (reference sequence). This CDR3 has 14 amino acids. Here the CDR3 reads CASSIESITGELFF. The CDR3 region has the DNA TGTGCCAGTAGTATAGAATCTATCACCGGGGAGCTGTTTTTT.